These 27 T cell receptor beta chains were all obtained from the same sample, sequenced in a study of blood T cell repertoires in COVID-19. Measured with immunoSEQ multiplex PCR; TCRdb has only the in-frame clones, and not every one. This sample has around 200,000 clones, with over 75% found just once. Sequencing input: PBMCs or T cells enriched from blood (not recorded which). These receptors all stem from a middle-aged man who had recovered from COVID-19.

The V and J genes are TRBV5-1 and TRBJ2-1; TRBD2 matches 12 bases. This CDR3 is 17 amino acids long. J lost 4 bases, V lost 3 bases, and 8 bases had no gene match. Germline V gives CDR1 SGHRS, CDR2 YFSETQ. In nucleotides, the CDR3 is TGCGCCAGCAGCTCCTTTCCCGGGACTAGCGGGTACAATGAGCAGTTCTTC. Protein: CASSSFPGTSGYNEQFF.

The chain has TRBV19 and TRBJ2-2; D call uncertain. Germline V gives CDR1 LNHDA, CDR2 SQIVND (reference sequence). Deletions cut 2 bases from V and 4 bases from J, with 8 bases between. The CDR3 is 14 amino acids. The CDR3 spells CASSITEATGELFF. CDR3 nucleotide sequence: TGTGCCAGTAGTATAACCGAGGCCACCGGGGAGCTGTTTTTT.

This clone has a handful of counts. The chain carries TRBV12-5 and TRBJ2-3; 12 bases line up with TRBD2. The germline V gene encodes CDR1 LGHNT and CDR2 FRNRAP. The J segment lost 2 bases and the V segment lost 3 bases, leaving 6 bases of the junction unmatched. The CDR3 sequence is 17 residues long. The CDR3 DNA sequence: TGTGCTAGTGGTTTTGGGCTAGCGGGGGGGGCCACAGATACGCAGTATTTT. It is translated as CASGFGLAGGATDTQYF.

The chain combines TRBV11-2 with TRBJ2-7; TRBD1 matches at 7 bases. This CDR3 region has 17 residues. J gave up 1 base and V 0 bases, and 9 bases lay outside the gene matches. Germline lookup yields CDR1 SGHAT and CDR2 FQNNGV. This chain's CDR3 is CASSLDRGTTGSYEQYF. The DNA for the CDR3 is TGTGCCAGCAGCTTAGATCGAGGGACGACAGGGTCCTACGAGCAGTACTTC.

The rearrangement links TRBV30 to TRBJ2-3; D is possibly TRBD2 (5 bases). Germline lookup yields CDR1 GTSNPN and CDR2 SVGIG (reference sequence). The CDR3 is 13 amino acids. Trimming took off 1 base at V and 8 bases at J, with 13 bases between the two ends. The CDR3 DNA sequence: TGTGCCTGGAGTGGAGCGGTCACGGGTACGCAGTATTTT. Encoded protein: CAWSGAVTGTQYF.

This clone occurred many times. The chain has TRBV7-3 and TRBJ2-1; 8 bases map to TRBD2. Germline V gene sequence: CDR1 SGHTA, CDR2 FQGTGA. This CDR3 is 15 amino acids long. V lost 2 bases, J lost 6 bases, and 6 bases stayed unmatched. The CDR3 sequence: CASSLGRGRTNEQFF. Here the CDR3 DNA reads TGTGCCAGCAGCTTAGGCCGCGGGAGGACCAATGAGCAGTTCTTC.

This rearrangement joins TRBV2 to TRBJ2-7; 11 bases are shared with TRBD2. Losses at the gene ends were 3 bases for V and 6 bases for J; bases not matched to a gene: 10. Germline V gives CDR1 SNHLY, CDR2 FYNNEI. CDR3 length: 16 residues. CDR3 sequence (DNA): TGTGCCAGCAGTGAGGAAAGGACTAGCGGGCCGTCCGAGCAGTACTTC. Encoded protein: CASSEERTSGPSEQYF.

This chain links TRBV7-2 with TRBJ2-3; 13 bases fit TRBD2. V was pared by 0 bases and J by 0 bases, with 6 bases of the junction left unmatched. The CDR3 contains 19 residues. The germline gives CDR1 SGHTA, CDR2 FQGNSA. CDR3 DNA: TGTGCCAGCAGCTTAGCGATCCTGGGACTAGCGGGGAGCACAGATACGCAGTATTTT. Amino acids: CASSLAILGLAGSTDTQYF.

The V call is TRBV30, the J call TRBJ2-5; TRBD1 agrees at 8 bases. This CDR3 has 14 residues. V was pared by 2 bases and J by 4 bases, with 6 bases of the junction left unmatched. Germline V gene lookup returns CDR1 GTSNPN and CDR2 SVGIG (reference sequence). The CDR3 nucleotides are TGTGCCTGGAGTAAGGACAGGGTGGGAGAGACCCAGTACTTC. This gives the protein CAWSKDRVGETQYF.

The chain uses TRBV27 and TRBJ2-2, with 8 bases aligning to TRBD1. Looked up from germline, CDR1 is MNHEY and CDR2 is SMNVEV (reference sequence). The V and J ends lost 6 bases and 1 base, in that order; junction bases with no gene match: 10. There are 17 residues in the CDR3. The CDR3 DNA follows: TGTGCCAGCAGACTTTACGGACAGGGAGTGAACACCGGGGAGCTGTTTTTT. Amino acids: CASRLYGQGVNTGELFF.

This clone was recorded a few times. This sequence joins TRBV6-6 and TRBJ1-4; D not resolved. CDR1 is MNHNY and CDR2 is SVGAGI in the germline V gene (reference sequence). The CDR3 spans 17 residues. Trimming left V 5 bases short and J 2 bases short, with 18 bases between. The CDR3 spells CASSPWGGGSTNEKLFF. The CDR3 nucleotides read TGTGCCAGCAGTCCCTGGGGTGGAGGATCGACTAATGAAAAACTGTTTTTT.

This clone was found many times. The chain joins TRBV3-1 (or the pseudogene TRBV3-2) to TRBJ2-2; TRBD2 agrees at 12 bases. V shed 4 bases and J 3 bases; nucleotides not matched to a gene: 0. CDR3 length: 15 amino acids. Germline CDR1 is LGHDT and CDR2 is YNNKEL (reference sequence). The CDR3 sequence is CASSPSGRDTGELFF. The CDR3 coding sequence is TGTGCCAGCAGCCCTAGCGGGAGGGACACCGGGGAGCTGTTTTTT.

The V call is TRBV9, the J call TRBJ2-5; 13 nucleotides align to TRBD2. The CDR3 consists of 16 residues. The junction had 6 bases not matched to a gene; V was cut back by 2 bases and J by 5 bases. Germline lookup yields CDR1 SGDLS and CDR2 YYNGEE. CDR3: CASSVGGLAGKETQYF. The CDR3 nucleotides are TGTGCCAGCAGCGTTGGGGGACTAGCGGGGAAGGAGACCCAGTACTTC. Complete variable domain (other parts from reference TRBV9 and TRBJ2-5): DSGVTQTPKHLITATGQRVTLRCSPRSGDLSVYWYQQSLDQGLQFLIQYYNGEERAKGNILERFSAQQFPDLHSELNLSSLELGDSALYFCASSVGGLAGKETQYFGPGTRLLVL.

This chain joins TRBV12-5 and TRBJ1-2, with 9 nucleotides matching TRBD1. V trimming: 3 bases; J trimming: 8 bases; junction bases outside the gene matches: 1. Germline CDR1 and CDR2: LGHNT and FRNRAP. The CDR3 is made up of 12 amino acids. The CDR3 sequence: CASGFDRGGYTF. CDR3 nucleotide sequence: TGTGCTAGTGGTTTCGACAGGGGGGGCTACACCTTC.

The CDR3 nucleotides read TGTGCCAGCAGCAGACAGGGGGCTGGGACTGAAGCTTTCTTT. Translated: CASSRQGAGTEAFF. The V and J genes are TRBV2 and TRBJ1-1; 10 bases line up with TRBD1. This CDR3 spans 14 amino acids. V shed 6 bases and J 5 bases; nucleotides not matched to a gene: 6. Germline values: CDR1 SNHLY, CDR2 FYNNEI.

The chain links TRBV5-4 to TRBJ2-1, with 7 bases identical to TRBD1. The CDR3 sequence is 14 residues long. The J segment lost 2 bases and the V segment lost 4 bases, leaving 3 bases of the junction unmatched. Per germline, CDR1 SGHNT and CDR2 YYREEE (reference sequence). The CDR3 sequence: CASSTGTAYNEQFF. DNA of the CDR3: TGTGCCAGCAGCACCGGGACAGCCTACAATGAGCAGTTCTTC.

The chain has TRBV7-8 and TRBJ2-7; TRBD2 matches at 10 bases. Losses at the gene ends were 1 base for V and 5 bases for J; bases not matched to a gene: 5. The CDR3 totals 15 residues. Germline V gives CDR1 SGHVS, CDR2 FQNEAQ. CDR3 DNA: TGTGCCAGCAGCTTAGGAGCGGGAGGGAACAACGAGCAGTACTTC. This gives the protein CASSLGAGGNNEQYF.

The rearrangement links TRBV5-1 to TRBJ1-2; possible D gene TRBD1, 5 bases. The CDR3 runs to 14 residues. The V end was cut by 4 bases, the J end by 8 bases, with 18 bases between. Germline V gives CDR1 SGHRS, CDR2 YFSETQ. The CDR3 is CASSPTGSPGGYTF. The CDR3 DNA sequence: TGCGCCAGCAGCCCCACAGGATCCCCAGGCGGCTACACCTTC.

The rearrangement uses TRBV18 and TRBJ1-1, with TRBD1 matching 9 bases. This CDR3 comprises 17 residues. Germline CDR1 KGHSH, CDR2 LQKENI. Unmatched junction bases numbered 14, after V lost 0 bases and J lost 9 bases. CDR3 DNA sequence: TGTGCCAGCTCACCACCGGGGGTCACCGGGACAGGGAACAAAGCTTTCTTT. Protein sequence: CASSPPGVTGTGNKAFF.

V is TRBV5-6 and J is TRBJ2-7; no firm D call. Germline V gene lookup returns CDR1 SGHDT and CDR2 YYEEEE. The CDR3 contains 15 residues. Trimming stripped 0 bases from V and 1 base from J, with 11 bases between. CDR3 coding DNA: TGTGCCAGCAGCTTGGGTAGATACGGGTCCTACGAGCAGTACTTC. It translates to CASSLGRYGSYEQYF.

This rearrangement joins TRBV5-5 to TRBJ2-3; D not resolved. Germline-derived CDR1 and CDR2 are SGHKS and YYEKEE (reference sequence). Trimming cost V 3 bases and J 0 bases, with 11 bases left between them. The CDR3 consists of 15 residues. CDR3 region: CASSSLKTSTDTQYF. The CDR3 DNA is TGTGCCAGCAGCTCGCTGAAAACTAGCACAGATACGCAGTATTTT.

The CDR3, as DNA: TGTGCCAGCAGCCAAGATCTGGGGGCGGGTTCACCCCTCCACTTT. It yields the protein CASSQDLGAGSPLHF. The chain uses TRBV3-1 (or the pseudogene TRBV3-2) and TRBJ1-6; perhaps TRBD1 as D (6 bases). CDR3 length: 15 amino acids. The ends were cut back, 0 bases at V and 9 bases at J, with 12 bases in the middle. CDR1 and CDR2 (germline): LGHDT, YNNKEL (reference sequence).

As DNA, the CDR3 is TGTGCCAGCAGCTCTTCAGGGGTCGAGCAGTACTTC. The encoded protein is CASSSSGVEQYF. The chain carries TRBV9 and TRBJ2-7, with a possible D match to TRBD1 (6 bases). CDR1 SGDLS and CDR2 YYNGEE come from the germline V gene. CDR3 length: 12 amino acids. V lost 4 bases, J lost 6 bases, and 11 bases lay in between.

The rearrangement uses TRBV19 and TRBJ1-2, with 8 bases fitting TRBD1. The CDR3 spans 13 residues. After removal of 3 bases from V and 6 bases from J, the junction contained 3 bases not matched to a gene. Germline CDR1 is LNHDA and CDR2 is SQIVND (reference sequence). The CDR3 loop is CASSIWGQDGYTF. The DNA of the CDR3 is TGTGCCAGTAGTATTTGGGGACAGGATGGCTACACCTTC.

The V and J genes are TRBV7-9 and TRBJ1-1; the D is unclear. V lost 7 bases and J lost 1, with 10 bases in between. Germline V gene data show CDR1 as SEHNR and CDR2 as FQNEAQ (reference sequence). The length of the CDR3 is 13 residues. The CDR3: CASTDGGNTEAFF. For the CDR3, the DNA is TGTGCCAGCACCGACGGCGGGAACACTGAAGCTTTCTTT.

This clone appeared many times. The gene calls are TRBV7-9 and TRBJ2-1; 13 bases map to TRBD2. This CDR3 contains 16 residues. J gave up 10 bases and V 5 bases, and 11 bases lay outside the gene matches. The germline V gene encodes CDR1 SEHNR and CDR2 FQNEAQ (reference sequence). CDR3 sequence (DNA): TGTGCCAGCAGCATACACGGGACTAGCGGGGCCGGGGAGCAGTTCTTC. It translates to CASSIHGTSGAGEQFF.

V is TRBV2 and J is TRBJ1-6, with 9 positions matching TRBD1. Germline V gene lookup returns CDR1 SNHLY and CDR2 FYNNEI. V gave up 6 bases and J gave up 10 bases; unmatched junction bases: 7. The CDR3 extends over 14 amino acids. The CDR3 nucleotides are TGTGCCAGCAGCGACCGGACAGGGGCATCACCCCTCCACTTT. It codes for CASSDRTGASPLHF.